This T cell receptor (beta chain) emerged from a study of blood T cell repertoires in COVID-19. Whole-study context: Collection of acute and convalescent COVID-19 samples took place in the United States, Italy and Spain.

Libraries were prepared by immunoSEQ multiplex PCR; TCRdb keeps only in-frame clonotypes and omits some of them. This sample has about 350,000 clones, with roughly 90% found just once. Enrollees, about 18 to 89 years old, lived in 25 or so US areas. Membership in each cohort depended on participant-reported clinical history. Participants in the exposed group had met a COVID-19 case in the 2 weeks before joining the study. J lost 4 bases, V lost 2 bases, and 2 bases had no gene match. The CDR3 is made up of 14 amino acids. Germline loops: CDR1 MNHNS, CDR2 SASEGT. Sequencing was performed on PBMCs or T cells enriched from blood (not recorded which). The sequence was collected from a woman in her 30s who had been exposed to COVID-19. The J gene is TRBJ2-7, the V gene TRBV6-1, with 10 positions matching TRBD1. CDR3 DNA: TGTGCCAGCAGTGAACGACAGGGGGCTTACGAGCAGTACTTC. It encodes CASSERQGAYEQYF.